This TCR beta chain was recovered during a study of T cell responses to AZD1222 COVID-19 vaccine. Overall study: Analyses pooled second doses at about 4 or about 12 weeks.

Overall study results and limits: Donors were largely white British and mainly female; clonal diversity was possibly underestimated. Spike regions recognized by vaccine-associated CD4 TCRs spanned the protein, led by 160-218 and 743-854. The number of AZD1222 recipients seropositive at baseline was only five or six.

With 2 bases removed from V and 8 bases from J, the gap between germline ends came to 12 bases. The CDR3 has 13 residues. With respect to this clone: Its antigen is as yet unknown.

Produced via immunoSEQ multiplex PCR; TCRdb's table is partial and in-frame only. Here the sample spans roughly 75,000 clones, around 84% being singletons. Sequenced material: peripheral blood, taken on day 0 of AZD1222 vaccination. The rearrangement links TRBV12-3 or TRBV12-4 to TRBJ1-2, with D unresolved. This TCR was recovered from an adult in good health. For the CDR3, the DNA is TGTGCCAGCAGTTTATATGGGTTAGAGGGCTACACCTTC. Its translation: CASSLYGLEGYTF.